This T cell receptor (beta chain) was sequenced in a study of T cell responses to AZD1222 COVID-19 vaccine. Regarding the study as a whole: In a largely white British group with more females than males, clonal diversity was possibly underestimated.

From germline, CDR1 is MNHNS and CDR2 SASEGT. The length of the CDR3 is 14 residues. V was pared by 3 bases and J by 2 bases, with 2 bases of the junction left unmatched. The protocol was immunoSEQ multiplex PCR, while the TCRdb copy is restricted to in-frame clones and leaves out a portion. The data contain about 120,000 clones, about 82% of them seen just once; the ten biggest clones take up roughly 15%. Analysis merged second doses at about 4 or about 12 weeks. On this clone: No antigen is known for it.

The J gene is TRBJ1-2, the V gene TRBV6-1; TRBD1 agrees at 8 bases. The clonotype originates from an adult who received the AZD1222 COVID-19 vaccine. The sequencing here drew on peripheral blood, taken 28 days after the second AZD1222 dose. CDR3 sequence: CASSEGQANYGYTF. The CDR3 coding sequence is TGTGCCAGCAGTGAGGGACAGGCCAACTATGGCTACACCTTC.